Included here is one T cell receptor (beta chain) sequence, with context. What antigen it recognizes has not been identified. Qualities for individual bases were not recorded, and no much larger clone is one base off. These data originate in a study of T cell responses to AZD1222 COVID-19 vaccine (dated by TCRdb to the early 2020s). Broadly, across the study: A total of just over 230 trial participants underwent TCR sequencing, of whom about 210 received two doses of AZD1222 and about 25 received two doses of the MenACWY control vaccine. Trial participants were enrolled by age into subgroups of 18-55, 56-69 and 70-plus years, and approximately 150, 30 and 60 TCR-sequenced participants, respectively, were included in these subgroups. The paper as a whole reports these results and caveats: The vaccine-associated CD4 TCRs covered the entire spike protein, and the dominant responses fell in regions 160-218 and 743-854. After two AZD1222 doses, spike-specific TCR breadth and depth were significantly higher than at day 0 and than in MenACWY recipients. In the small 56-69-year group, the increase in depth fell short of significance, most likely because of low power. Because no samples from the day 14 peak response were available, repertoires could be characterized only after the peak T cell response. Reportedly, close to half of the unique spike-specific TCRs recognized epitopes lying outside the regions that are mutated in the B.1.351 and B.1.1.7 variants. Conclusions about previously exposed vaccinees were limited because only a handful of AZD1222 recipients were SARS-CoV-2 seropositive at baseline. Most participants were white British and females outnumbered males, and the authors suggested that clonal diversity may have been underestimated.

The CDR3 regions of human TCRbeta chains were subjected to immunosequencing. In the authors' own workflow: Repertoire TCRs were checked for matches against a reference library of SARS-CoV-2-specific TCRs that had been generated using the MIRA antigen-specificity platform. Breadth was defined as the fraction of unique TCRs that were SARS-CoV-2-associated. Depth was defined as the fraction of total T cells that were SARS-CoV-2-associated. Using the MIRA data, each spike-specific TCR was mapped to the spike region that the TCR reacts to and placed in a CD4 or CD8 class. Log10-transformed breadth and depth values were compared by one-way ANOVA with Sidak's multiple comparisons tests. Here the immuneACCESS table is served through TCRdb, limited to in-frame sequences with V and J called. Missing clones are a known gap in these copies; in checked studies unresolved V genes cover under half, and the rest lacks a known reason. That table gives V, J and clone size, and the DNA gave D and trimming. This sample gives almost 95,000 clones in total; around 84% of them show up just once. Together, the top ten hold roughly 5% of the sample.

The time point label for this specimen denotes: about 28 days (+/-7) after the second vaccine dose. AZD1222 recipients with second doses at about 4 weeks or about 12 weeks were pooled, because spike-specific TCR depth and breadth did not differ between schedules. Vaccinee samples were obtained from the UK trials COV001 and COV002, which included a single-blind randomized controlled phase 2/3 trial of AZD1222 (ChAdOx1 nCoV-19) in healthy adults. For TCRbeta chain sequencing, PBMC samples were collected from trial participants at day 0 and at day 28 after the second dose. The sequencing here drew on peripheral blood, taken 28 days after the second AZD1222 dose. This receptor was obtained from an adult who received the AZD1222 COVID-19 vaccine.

The CDR3 loop reads CATSGDGTIIANEQFF. The sequenced DNA: TGTGCCACCAGTGGAGACGGGACTATCATTGCCAATGAGCAGTTCTTC. The V and J genes are TRBV24-1 and TRBJ2-1, with 7 middle bases fitting TRBD2. At the junction V is shortened by 5 bases and J by 6 bases; bases outside the gene matches: 12. From a lookup of the germline V gene, CDR1 and CDR2 are KGHDR and SFDVKD. The CDR3 measures 16 amino acids from cysteine to phenylalanine. The read is trimmed to its CDR3 DNA, 48 bases read in frame from base 1.